The 19 T cell receptor beta chains reported below all come from one sample, sequenced in a study of beta chain features in type 1 diabetes. TCRB transcripts that were expressed got sequenced, as all of the isolated RNA had been reverse transcribed. Sequencing was performed with immunoSEQ multiplex PCR; in TCRdb, only in-frame clones are kept and a portion is missing. The sample has about 210,000 clones, roughly a tenth seen once; the top ten hold 1% to 1.5%. Sequences were obtained from central memory CD4+ T cells from blood. Receptors were obtained from a young man in good health.

As concerns this clone: Additional DNA sequences in this sample encode the identical CDR3. This chain connects TRBV5-6 to TRBJ1-5; D not certain. The length of the CDR3 is 16 residues. In germline, CDR1 is SGHDT, CDR2 YYEEEE. V was clipped by 0 bases and J by 1 base, with 11 bases between them. The CDR3 nucleotides read TGTGCCAGCAGCTTGGCCGTAGGCGGAAGCAATCAGCCCCAGCATTTT. This translates into CASSLAVGGSNQPQHF.

This chain joins TRBV28 and TRBJ1-4; a weak D match, TRBD1 (6 bases). The germline gives CDR1 MDHEN, CDR2 SYDVKM. V was trimmed by 5 bases and J by 4 bases, leaving 11 bases between them. CDR3 length: 14 residues. The DNA for the CDR3 is TGTGCCAGCAGTGAACAGGGCCTTAATGAAAAACTGTTTTTT. Its protein product is CASSEQGLNEKLFF.

The chain couples TRBV11-3 to TRBJ2-5; D unclear. V gave up 1 base and J gave up 2 bases, with 5 bases separating them. The V gene's germline CDR1 is SGHNT and CDR2 YENEEA. There are 13 residues in the CDR3. The CDR3 loop reads CASSLASQETQYF. The CDR3 DNA follows: TGTGCCAGCAGCTTAGCCTCTCAAGAGACCCAGTACTTC.

The chain is built from TRBV10-3 and TRBJ2-5; no definite D call. Trimming took 6 bases from V and 4 from J, leaving 15 bases between them. Germline V gives CDR1 ENHRY, CDR2 SYGVKD. This CDR3 is built from 14 residues. DNA for the CDR3: TGTGCCATCAGGGCCCCCTGGCCCACAGAGACCCAGTACTTC. Protein product: CAIRAPWPTETQYF.

The rearrangement joins TRBV5-1 to TRBJ1-1; D possibly corresponds to TRBD1 (5 bases). Germline V gives CDR1 SGHRS, CDR2 YFSETQ. The V and J ends lost 3 bases and 1 base respectively, with 10 bases between them. The CDR3 totals 14 residues. The CDR3 loop reads CASSYDGGNTEAFF. Written as DNA, the CDR3 is TGCGCCAGCAGCTACGACGGGGGGAACACTGAAGCTTTCTTT.

The chain joins TRBV18 to TRBJ2-5, with TRBD1 as a possible D gene (6 bases). Germline V gene lookup returns CDR1 KGHSH and CDR2 LQKENI. This CDR3 comprises 13 residues. Between the trimmed V and J ends, which lost 0 bases and 5 bases, there was a span of 7 bases. In DNA form, the CDR3 reads TGTGCCAGCTCACCACCAAGGGGGGAGACCCAGTACTTC. Its translation is CASSPPRGETQYF.

The table lists this clone with a few counts. This chain links TRBV5-6 with TRBJ2-1; 11 nucleotides agree with TRBD2. The CDR3 consists of 17 residues. Trimming at V came to 4 bases and at J to 3 bases, leaving 9 bases not matched to a gene. Germline lookup yields CDR1 SGHDT and CDR2 YYEEEE. CDR3 DNA: TGTGCCAGCAGCCAAGGGACTAGCGGATCCCTCTACAATGAGCAGTTCTTC. The encoded protein is CASSQGTSGSLYNEQFF.

The V call is TRBV5-1, the J call TRBJ2-5; possibly TRBD2 for D (5 bases). Per the germline V gene, CDR1 is SGHRS and CDR2 is YFSETQ. The CDR3 totals 15 residues. Trimming left V 1 base short and J 5 bases short, with 15 bases between. This chain's CDR3 is CASSLSPVARETQYF. CDR3 nucleotides: TGCGCCAGCAGCTTGTCCCCGGTAGCGAGGGAGACCCAGTACTTC.

This clone was detected a few times. The chain has TRBV2 and TRBJ2-1; the match to TRBD1 covers 9 bases. This CDR3 has 15 residues. Trimming removed 6 bases from V and 1 base from J; junction bases left unmatched: 4. CDR1 and CDR2 from the germline V gene are SNHLY and FYNNEI. The CDR3 DNA follows: TGTGCCAGCAGGACCGGGACAGGGTCCTACAATGAGCAGTTCTTC. Translating gives CASRTGTGSYNEQFF.

The chain combines TRBV7-7 with TRBJ2-2; unclear D gene. In germline, CDR1 is SSHAT, CDR2 FNYEAQ (reference sequence). CDR3 length: 16 residues. Between the trimmed V and J ends, which lost 0 bases and 0 bases, there was a span of 8 bases. The CDR3 DNA follows: TGTGCCAGCAGCTTAGCCCGCGGTACGAACACCGGGGAGCTGTTTTTT. This encodes CASSLARGTNTGELFF.

This clone was counted between two and nine times. This rearrangement joins TRBV19 to TRBJ1-1, with no clear D. The CDR3 spans 15 residues. Deletions cut 4 bases from V and 2 bases from J, with 14 bases between. Germline-derived CDR1 and CDR2 are LNHDA and SQIVND (reference sequence). The CDR3 spells CASSTPGGLNTEAFF. CDR3 DNA: TGTGCCAGTAGTACCCCGGGAGGGCTTAACACTGAAGCTTTCTTT.

This clone turned up a few times. The chain links TRBV7-6 to TRBJ2-3; D is unclear. This CDR3 has 11 amino acids. Trimming cost V 6 bases and J 2 bases, with 3 bases left between them. CDR1 and CDR2 from the germline V gene are SGHVS and FNYEAQ. For the CDR3, the DNA is TGTGCCAGCAGTACCACAGATACGCAGTATTTT. It translates to CASSTTDTQYF.

Of note for this clone: Since a much larger clone is just one base distant, this may be a read error. V and J are TRBV25-1 and TRBJ2-5; no clear D. V lost 4 bases to trimming and J lost 3 bases, with 3 bases between them. The CDR3 totals 11 residues. CDR1 MGHDK and CDR2 SYGVNS come from the germline V gene. CDR3 amino acids: CASSGKETQYF. CDR3 nucleotide sequence: TGTGCCAGCAGTGGGAAAGAGACCCAGTACTTC.

This clone was observed a single time. This chain joins TRBV4-2 and TRBJ2-1; the match to TRBD1 covers 8 bases. Germline values: CDR1 LGHNA, CDR2 YNFKEQ. The CDR3 sequence is 17 residues long. V lost 5 bases and J lost 0; bases outside the gene matches: 9. The CDR3 DNA reads TGTGCCAGCAGCTTGCCGGGACAGGCAAGCTCCTACAATGAGCAGTTCTTC. Translation: CASSLPGQASSYNEQFF.

The chain couples TRBV4-3 to TRBJ1-1; perhaps TRBD1 as D (6 bases). Looked up from germline, CDR1 is LGHNA and CDR2 is YSLEER. The CDR3 has 13 residues. Trimming cost V 3 bases and J 11 bases, with 16 bases left between them. CDR3 nucleotide sequence: TGCGCCAGCAGCCAGGACACAGGGTTTGGTGCTTTCTTT. Translated, it gives CASSQDTGFGAFF.

This chain links TRBV19 with TRBJ2-2; 8 positions agree with TRBD2. The V and J ends lost 10 bases and 4 bases, in that order; junction bases with no gene match: 14. The CDR3 runs to 16 residues. Germline-derived CDR1 and CDR2 are LNHDA and SQIVND (reference sequence). The CDR3, as DNA: TGTGCCATCGCCCCTCGGGGGCTAGCGGGCACCGGGGAGCTGTTTTTT. Protein: CAIAPRGLAGTGELFF.

This clone was found many times. The chain links TRBV11-2 to TRBJ2-1, with 7 bases fitting TRBD1. Germline lookup yields CDR1 SGHAT and CDR2 FQNNGV. The V gene end was trimmed by 3 bases and the J gene end by 8 bases; junction bases not matched to a gene: 4. The CDR3 is 13 residues long. CDR3 sequence reads: CASSFWTGHEQFF. DNA of the CDR3: TGTGCCAGCAGCTTCTGGACAGGCCATGAGCAGTTCTTC.

This clone was found a few times. The rearrangement joins TRBV7-9 to TRBJ2-7, with TRBD2 matching over 9 bases. Germline values: CDR1 SEHNR, CDR2 FQNEAQ (reference sequence). V was clipped by 6 bases and J by 5 bases; unmatched bases: 5. The CDR3 sequence is 13 residues long. The CDR3 is CASRSAGGDEQYF. DNA for the CDR3: TGTGCCAGCAGATCGGCGGGAGGGGACGAGCAGTACTTC.

On this clone itself: This same CDR3 is encoded by further DNA sequences in the sample. The rearrangement links TRBV7-2 to TRBJ1-5; no clear D. The CDR3 extends over 13 amino acids. The germline CDR1 and CDR2 sequences are SGHTA and FQGNSA. The V gene lost 2 bases and the J gene lost 2 bases, with 4 bases spanning the gap. The DNA for the CDR3 is TGTGCCAGCAGCTTAAGGGGCAATCAGCCCCAGCATTTT. Its protein is CASSLRGNQPQHF.